The text below deals with one T cell receptor beta chain. The data were obtained in a study of OX40 agonist ivuxolimab in advanced cancers. Study in general: Treatment of patients was with ivuxolimab, an agonistic anti-OX40 (CD134) antibody.

The CDR3 runs to 14 residues. With 4 bases removed from V and 2 bases from J, the gap between germline ends came to 12 bases. CDR1 SEHNR and CDR2 FQNEAQ come from the germline V gene (reference sequence). The data were produced by immunoSEQ multiplex PCR, yet TCRdb's version contains in-frame clones alone and is incomplete. The data show 50,000 to 65,000 clones, approximately 80% seen once. J is TRBJ2-7 and V is TRBV7-9, with a tentative D call TRBD2 (5 bases). This sequence originates from an adult with an advanced solid tumor such as melanoma, head and neck, liver or kidney cancer. This specimen consisted of CD4+ or CD8+ T cells sorted from blood, obtained in a trial of the OX40 agonist ivuxolimab. The CDR3 loop reads CASSSEVFPYEQYF. CDR3 coding DNA: TGTGCCAGCAGCTCGGAGGTCTTCCCCTACGAGCAGTACTTC. Drawing the rest from reference TRBV7-9 and TRBJ2-7, the complete variable domain is DTGVSQNPRHKITKRGQNVTFRCDPISEHNRLYWYRQTLGQGPEFLTYFQNEAQLEKSRLLSDRFSAERPKGSFSTLEIQRTEQGDSAMYLCASSSEVFPYEQYFGPGTRLTVT.